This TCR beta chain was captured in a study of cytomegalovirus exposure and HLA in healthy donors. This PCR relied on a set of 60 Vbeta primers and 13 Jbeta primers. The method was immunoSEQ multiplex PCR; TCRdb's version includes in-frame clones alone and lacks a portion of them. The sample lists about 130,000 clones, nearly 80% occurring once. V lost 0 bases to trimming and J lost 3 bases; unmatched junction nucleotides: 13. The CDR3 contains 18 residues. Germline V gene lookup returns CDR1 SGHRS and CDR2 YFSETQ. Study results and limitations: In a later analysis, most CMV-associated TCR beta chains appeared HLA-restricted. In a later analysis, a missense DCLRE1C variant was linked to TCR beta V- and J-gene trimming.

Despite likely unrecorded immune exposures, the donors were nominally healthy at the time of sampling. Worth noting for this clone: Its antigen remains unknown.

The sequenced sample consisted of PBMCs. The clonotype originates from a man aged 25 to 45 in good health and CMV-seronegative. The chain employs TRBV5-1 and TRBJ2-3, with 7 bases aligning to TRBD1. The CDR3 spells CASSLEGRGQHTTDTQYF. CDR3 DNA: TGCGCCAGCAGCTTGGAGGGCCGGGGACAGCACACTACAGATACGCAGTATTTT.